The 28 T cell receptor beta chains in this list originate from one sample, sequenced in a study of CD8+ T cells in alopecia areata. Following RNA extraction, reverse transcription yielded cDNA that acted as the sequencing template. Generated by immunoSEQ multiplex PCR, the TCRdb table keeps only in-frame clones and is missing some. This sample has approximately 98,000 clones, with approximately 59% found just once. Sequencing was performed on CD8+ T cells sorted from blood. These receptors were obtained from a human donor in good health.

The rearrangement joins TRBV28 to TRBJ1-5, with 7 bases fitting TRBD1. V shed 2 bases and J 1 base; nucleotides not matched to a gene: 2. Looked up from germline, CDR1 is MDHEN and CDR2 is SYDVKM. The CDR3 is 15 residues long. The CDR3 bases are TGTGCCAGCAGTTTACTGGGACAGAGCAATCAGCCCCAGCATTTT. This gives the protein CASSLLGQSNQPQHF.

This chain connects TRBV19 to TRBJ1-1; 7 nucleotides line up with TRBD1. V lost 6 bases to trimming and J lost 4 bases; unmatched junction nucleotides: 8. Germline V gene data show CDR1 as LNHDA and CDR2 as SQIVND (reference sequence). The CDR3 covers 14 residues. CDR3: CASRGLTGPTEAFF. The CDR3 coding sequence is TGTGCCAGTAGAGGTCTGACAGGGCCCACTGAAGCTTTCTTT.

This sequence joins TRBV7-2 and TRBJ2-3, with 9 bases that match TRBD2. Germline-derived CDR1 and CDR2 are SGHTA and FQGNSA. The CDR3 runs to 15 residues. V lost 2 bases, J lost 5 bases, and 5 bases stayed unmatched. The CDR3 DNA sequence: TGTGCCAGCAGCTTAAGCGGGGGGTATAAAGATACGCAGTATTTT. Amino acids: CASSLSGGYKDTQYF.

The V and J genes are TRBV5-1 and TRBJ1-1; D call uncertain. Germline values: CDR1 SGHRS, CDR2 YFSETQ. The CDR3 is 14 residues long. Trimming cost V 2 bases and J 0 bases, with 8 bases left between them. DNA of the CDR3: TGCGCCAGCAGCTTTGCCGGTATGAACACTGAAGCTTTCTTT. Its protein is CASSFAGMNTEAFF.

This chain links TRBV27 with TRBJ2-7, with D perhaps being TRBD1 or TRBD2 (5 bases each). The germline V gene has CDR1 MNHEY and CDR2 SMNVEV (reference sequence). The V and J ends lost 3 bases and 5 bases respectively, with 11 bases between them. The CDR3 covers 13 residues. The CDR3 DNA is TGTGCCAGCAGTTTCTCCGGGACGAACGAGCAGTACTTC. As protein: CASSFSGTNEQYF.

The chain couples TRBV9 to TRBJ2-3; TRBD1 matches 9 bases. The trim removed 3 bases at V and 0 bases at J, leaving 8 bases unmatched. The germline V gene has CDR1 SGDLS and CDR2 YYNGEE. CDR3 size: 17 residues. The CDR3 here is CASSAVGTGTSTDTQYF. In DNA, the CDR3 is TGTGCCAGCAGCGCCGTAGGGACAGGGACTAGCACAGATACGCAGTATTTT.

The chain joins TRBV4-3 to TRBJ1-2, with TRBD1 matching over 7 bases. There are 15 residues in the CDR3. Unmatched junction bases numbered 7, after V lost 3 bases and J lost 3 bases. Per germline, CDR1 LGHNA and CDR2 YSLEER. As DNA, the CDR3 is TGCGCCAGCAGCCATGTCGTTCAGGGGGACTATGGCTACACCTTC. It is translated as CASSHVVQGDYGYTF.

CDR3 DNA sequence: TGTGCCAGCAGTGTCAAGGTGGGGGGTAGCGACACTGAAGCTTTCTTT. Encoded protein: CASSVKVGGSDTEAFF. This chain uses TRBV7-6 with TRBJ1-1, with D possibly matching TRBD1 (5 bases). V was trimmed by 6 bases and J by 3 bases, leaving 20 bases between them. Germline CDR1 SGHVS, CDR2 FNYEAQ. The CDR3 covers 16 residues.

The CDR3 nucleotides read TGTGCCAGCGGAAACTATGGCTACACCTTC. Its translation is CASGNYGYTF. The chain carries TRBV6-1 and TRBJ1-2, with D hard to call. CDR3 length: 10 amino acids. The germline CDR1 and CDR2 sequences are MNHNS and SASEGT. The ends were cut back, 8 bases at V and 2 bases at J, with 3 bases in the middle.

In this sample, this clone turned up a few times. V usage is TRBV27 and J usage is TRBJ2-2, with D possibly TRBD2 on 5 matching bases. Germline V gene lookup returns CDR1 MNHEY and CDR2 SMNVEV (reference sequence). The V gene lost 3 bases and the J gene lost 0 bases, with 5 bases spanning the gap. The CDR3 extends over 14 amino acids. CDR3 in DNA: TGTGCCAGCAGTTTCGGGACGAACACCGGGGAGCTGTTTTTT. It is translated as CASSFGTNTGELFF.

V usage is TRBV7-2 and J usage is TRBJ2-7, with 8 positions matching TRBD1. Germline V gene data show CDR1 as SGHTA and CDR2 as FQGNSA. CDR3 length equals 15 residues. V lost 4 bases, J lost 0 bases, and 5 bases stayed unmatched. In nucleotides, the CDR3 is TGTGCCAGCAGCTCCAGGGACAGGCACTCCTACGAGCAGTACTTC. Encoded protein: CASSSRDRHSYEQYF.

The chain combines TRBV5-6 with TRBJ2-1; tentative D call: TRBD1 (6 bases). Per germline, CDR1 SGHDT and CDR2 YYEEEE. The CDR3 has 14 residues. V was clipped by 2 bases and J by 5 bases, with 11 bases between them. In DNA, the CDR3 is TGTGCCAGCAGCTTAGGACAGTCAAACAATGAGCAGTTCTTC. This sequence encodes CASSLGQSNNEQFF. Drawing the rest from reference TRBV5-6 and TRBJ2-1, the complete variable domain is DAGVTQSPTHLIKTRGQQVTLRCSPKSGHDTVSWYQQALGQGPQFIFQYYEEEERQRGNFPDRFSGHQFPNYSSELNVNALLLGDSALYLCASSLGQSNNEQFFGPGTRLTVL.

The chain combines TRBV20-1 with TRBJ2-5; D remains unclear. V lost 5 bases and J 5 bases, leaving 6 bases between the germline ends. Germline CDR1 DFQATT, CDR2 SNEGSKA (reference sequence). The CDR3 is made up of 10 amino acids. The CDR3 protein is CSADRETQYF. CDR3 coding DNA: TGCAGTGCTGATCGGGAGACCCAGTACTTC.

The V call is TRBV29-1, the J call TRBJ2-2; TRBD2 agrees at 7 bases. Germline CDR1 SQVTM, CDR2 ANQGSEA. This CDR3 has 16 amino acids. Trimming took 2 bases from V and 5 from J; bases not matched to a gene: 11. This chain's CDR3 is CSVERTLGRETGELFF. DNA of the CDR3: TGCAGCGTTGAACGAACCCTGGGGAGGGAGACCGGGGAGCTGTTTTTT.

This rearrangement joins TRBV9 to TRBJ2-1; 9 bases align to TRBD2. Per germline, CDR1 SGDLS and CDR2 YYNGEE. The trim removed 2 bases at V and 5 bases at J, leaving 5 bases unmatched. This CDR3 spans 15 amino acids. CDR3 loop: CASSVAGGLHNEQFF. CDR3 sequence (DNA): TGTGCCAGCAGCGTTGCGGGGGGGCTTCACAATGAGCAGTTCTTC.

The CDR3 sequence: CASSELSGPLSYEQYF. CDR3 DNA: TGTGCCAGCAGTGAGCTTTCAGGTCCCCTCTCCTACGAGCAGTACTTC. The chain uses TRBV28 and TRBJ2-7; D is unclear. CDR3 length: 16 residues. Germline assignment: CDR1 MDHEN and CDR2 SYDVKM. V shed 5 bases and J shed 0 bases, with 17 bases lying between them.

This clone was counted between two and nine times. J is TRBJ2-5 and V is TRBV29-1; D unresolved. CDR3 length: 11 amino acids. Germline CDR1 and CDR2: SQVTM and ANQGSEA. V lost 4 bases to trimming and J lost 7 bases, with 10 bases between them. The CDR3 sequence: CSVGRSGTQYF. The CDR3 DNA is TGCAGCGTTGGCCGGTCAGGGACCCAGTACTTC.

This clone was recorded a few times. The chain employs TRBV2 and TRBJ1-6; possible D gene TRBD1, 5 bases. V was pared by 3 bases and J by 10 bases, with 16 bases between. Per germline, CDR1 SNHLY and CDR2 FYNNEI. The CDR3 length is 15 residues. The CDR3: CASSDRGRWGSPLHF. DNA for the CDR3: TGTGCCAGCAGTGATCGGGGTCGGTGGGGGTCACCCCTCCACTTT.

This clone came up once. The CDR3 region is CASSPNSLAPETQYF. In nucleotides, the CDR3 is TGTGCCAGCAGCCCTAACTCACTAGCGCCAGAGACCCAGTACTTC. This sequence joins TRBV13 and TRBJ2-5, with TRBD2 identical over 7 bases. This CDR3 has 15 amino acids. Germline V CDR1 and CDR2: PRHDT, FYEKMQ (reference sequence). V gave up 5 bases and J gave up 4 bases; unmatched junction bases: 10.

This clone has a handful of counts. The chain has TRBV13 and TRBJ2-5, with TRBD1 matching 9 bases. CDR1 and CDR2 from the germline V gene are PRHDT and FYEKMQ (reference sequence). This CDR3 contains 15 residues. The ends lost 1 base at V and 5 bases at J; junction bases unmatched: 5. CDR3 bases: TGTGCCAGCAGCTTAGTTACAGGGGGCGCGGAGACCCAGTACTTC. Its protein is CASSLVTGGAETQYF. Using reference TRBV13 and TRBJ2-5 for the parts outside the CDR3, the full variable domain is AAGVIQSPRHLIKEKRETATLKCYPIPRHDTVYWYQQGPGQDPQFLISFYEKMQSDKGSIPDRFSAQQFSDYHSELNMSSLELGDSALYFCASSLVTGGAETQYFGPGTRLLVL.

This clone was detected only a few times. CDR3 residues: CASSLLGGQETQYF. Here the CDR3 DNA reads TGCGCCAGCAGCTTGCTGGGCGGGCAAGAGACCCAGTACTTC. The gene calls are TRBV5-1 and TRBJ2-5; D might be TRBD2 (5 bases). CDR1 is SGHRS, CDR2 YFSETQ, per germline. This CDR3 spans 14 amino acids. Trimming cost V 1 base and J 2 bases, with 9 bases left between them.

This clone was seen only a few times. The rearrangement links TRBV10-2 to TRBJ2-7; TRBD1 matches 10 bases. The V and J ends lost 8 bases and 4 bases, in that order; junction bases with no gene match: 8. The CDR3 spans 14 residues. Looked up from germline, CDR1 is WSHSY and CDR2 is SAAADI. The CDR3 DNA is TGCGCCAGCTCACCACGGGACAGGGGATACGAGCAGTACTTC. It translates to CASSPRDRGYEQYF.

The chain recombines TRBV13 with TRBJ1-6; maybe TRBD1 (6 bases). The CDR3 covers 15 residues. CDR1 and CDR2 from the germline V gene are PRHDT and FYEKMQ (reference sequence). V was pared by 0 bases and J by 6 bases, with 9 bases between. The chain's CDR3 is CASSLGTDSNSPLHF. CDR3 DNA sequence: TGTGCCAGCAGCTTAGGAACGGACAGTAATTCACCCCTCCACTTT.

This chain uses TRBV20-1 with TRBJ1-2; no definite D call. The V end lost 6 bases, the J end lost 8 bases, and 13 bases lay between the germline ends. The CDR3 extends over 11 amino acids. Looked up from germline, CDR1 is DFQATT and CDR2 is SNEGSKA (reference sequence). CDR3 in DNA: TGCAGTGCCAGATCAGGTTGCGGCTACACCTTC. The encoded protein is CSARSGCGYTF.

This clone was seen a handful of times. V usage is TRBV7-8 and J usage is TRBJ2-1; D perhaps matches TRBD1 (5 bases). This CDR3 has 12 residues. V was cut by 5 bases and J by 8 bases, with 10 bases left in between. CDR1 is SGHVS and CDR2 is FQNEAQ in the germline V gene. The CDR3 nucleotides are TGTGCCAGCAGCCCTCTAGGGGATGAGCAGTTCTTC. Amino acids: CASSPLGDEQFF.

This clone has only a few counts. The chain combines TRBV6-1 with TRBJ2-6, with 7 nucleotides matching TRBD1. J gave up 0 bases and V 9 bases, and 5 bases lay outside the gene matches. Germline CDR1 MNHNS, CDR2 SASEGT. This CDR3 has 15 residues. CDR3 amino acids: CASTGQDSGANVLTF. Written as DNA, the CDR3 is TGTGCCAGTACAGGACAGGACTCTGGGGCCAACGTCCTGACTTTC.

The rearrangement joins TRBV27 to TRBJ2-5, with D perhaps being TRBD1 or TRBD2 (5 bases each). This CDR3 has 18 amino acids. Trimming shortened V by 7 bases and J by 7 bases, and 31 bases separated the two germline ends. Germline V lookup: CDR1 MNHEY, CDR2 SMNVEV (reference sequence). CDR3 sequence (DNA): TGTGCCAGCACCCGGAGAGGGACGTCCCTTCTCCAAGTGGGGACCCAGTACTTC. Translated: CASTRRGTSLLQVGTQYF.

The rearrangement uses TRBV5-6 and TRBJ2-1; the D is unclear. The ends were cut back, 0 bases at V and 4 bases at J, with 11 bases in the middle. Per the germline V gene, CDR1 is SGHDT and CDR2 is YYEEEE. This CDR3 comprises 15 residues. The CDR3 bases are TGTGCCAGCAGCTTGGCCCAGCAGGAATACAATGAGCAGTTCTTC. Its translation: CASSLAQQEYNEQFF.